This entry describes one T cell receptor (beta chain). The source of the sample is a study of blood T cell repertoires in COVID-19. Study as a whole: Nucleic acid was either cDNA or gDNA, and it came from T cells, B-cell-depleted T cells, or PBMCs.

Per the authors' pipeline: Amplification from reference gene primers served as the basis for estimated nucleated cell counts. Generated by immunoSEQ multiplex PCR, the TCRdb table keeps only in-frame clones and is missing some. That table furnishes V, J and clone size, whereas the DNA furnished D and trimming. The table shows about 120,000 clones, with over 65% occurring only once. V was clipped by 1 base and J by 8 bases; unmatched bases: 5. The CDR3 consists of 14 residues. The germline V gene encodes CDR1 LNHDA and CDR2 SQIVND (reference sequence). The sample comprised peripheral blood. The receptor's source is a man aged 25 to 40 with acute or convalescent COVID-19. The rearrangement joins TRBV19 to TRBJ1-2, with TRBD1 matching over 9 bases. CDR3 sequence: CASSIGQGVDGYTF. Written as DNA, the CDR3 is TGTGCCAGTAGTATAGGACAGGGGGTCGACGGCTACACCTTC.